Sequencing of this TCR beta chain was carried out in a study of blood T cell repertoires in COVID-19. The wider study: Material from acute and convalescent COVID-19 was sourced from the United States, Italy and Spain. Nucleic acid was either cDNA or gDNA, and it came from T cells, B-cell-depleted T cells, or PBMCs.

Under the authors' procedure: Reference gene primer amplification gave estimated nucleated cell counts. Only in-frame clones appear in the TCRdb table, and some are missing; sequencing was by immunoSEQ multiplex PCR. The V and J calls and clone size come from that table; D and trimming were worked out from the DNA. The sample has tens of thousands of clones, 84% seen once. Germline V gives CDR1 MNHEY, CDR2 SMNVEV (reference sequence). This CDR3 has 17 amino acids. J lost 0 bases, V lost 3 bases, and 10 bases had no gene match. The sample comprised peripheral blood. This TCR was sampled from a man between 65 and 80 years old with active COVID-19. The chain links TRBV27 to TRBJ1-1; 7 nucleotides align to TRBD1. CDR3 DNA: TGTGCCAGCAGTTTCTTACCGGGACAGAGAGTGAACACTGAAGCTTTCTTT. This codes for CASSFLPGQRVNTEAFF.